This TCR beta chain comes out of a study of PD-L1 blockade in urothelial cancer. Germline loops: CDR1 MRHNA, CDR2 SNTAGT. Trimming removed 4 bases from V and 5 bases from J; junction bases left unmatched: 10. The CDR3 is made up of 16 amino acids. Some clones are missing from TCRdb's copy, which holds only in-frame ones; the method was immunoSEQ multiplex PCR. Of about 130,000 clones listed, 84% are singletons. The sample's time point: pretreatment peripheral blood. This receptor was obtained from a man aged 50-60 years with urothelial cancer. This chain uses TRBV6-4 with TRBJ2-1; 8 bases agree with TRBD2. The starting material was PBMCs, obtained around atezolizumab (anti-PD-L1) treatment. CDR3 sequence (DNA): TGTGCCAGCAGTGTTTTGGCGGGAGGAATAGACAATGAGCAGTTCTTC. Its protein product is CASSVLAGGIDNEQFF.